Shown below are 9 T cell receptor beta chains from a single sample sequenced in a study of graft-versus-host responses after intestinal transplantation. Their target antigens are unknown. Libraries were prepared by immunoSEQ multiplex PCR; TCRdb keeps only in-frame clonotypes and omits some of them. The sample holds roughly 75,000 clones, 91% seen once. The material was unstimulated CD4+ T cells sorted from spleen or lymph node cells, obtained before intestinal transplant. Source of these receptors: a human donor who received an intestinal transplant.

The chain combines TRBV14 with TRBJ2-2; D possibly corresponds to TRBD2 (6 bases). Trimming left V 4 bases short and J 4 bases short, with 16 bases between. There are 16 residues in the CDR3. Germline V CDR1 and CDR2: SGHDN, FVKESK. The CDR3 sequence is CASSRRLDPATGELFF. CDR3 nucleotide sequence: TGTGCCAGCAGCCGCCGACTAGATCCGGCCACCGGGGAGCTGTTTTTT. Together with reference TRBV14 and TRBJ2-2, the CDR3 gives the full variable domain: EAGVTQFPSHSVIEKGQTVTLRCDPISGHDNLYWYRRVMGKEIKFLLHFVKESKQDESGMPNNRFLAERTGGTYSTLKVQPAELEDSGVYFCASSRRLDPATGELFFGEGSRLTVL.

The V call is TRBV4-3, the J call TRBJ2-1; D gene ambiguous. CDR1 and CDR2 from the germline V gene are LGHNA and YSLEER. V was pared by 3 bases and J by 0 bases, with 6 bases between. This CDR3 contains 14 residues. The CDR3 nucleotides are TGCGCCAGCAGCCACCCGGGCTCCTACAATGAGCAGTTCTTC. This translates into CASSHPGSYNEQFF.

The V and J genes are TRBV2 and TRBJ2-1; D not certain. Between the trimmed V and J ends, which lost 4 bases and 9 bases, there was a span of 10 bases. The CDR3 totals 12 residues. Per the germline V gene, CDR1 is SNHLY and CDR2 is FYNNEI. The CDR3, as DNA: TGTGCCAGCAGTGCCCCGGTCCGTGAGCAGTTCTTC. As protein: CASSAPVREQFF.

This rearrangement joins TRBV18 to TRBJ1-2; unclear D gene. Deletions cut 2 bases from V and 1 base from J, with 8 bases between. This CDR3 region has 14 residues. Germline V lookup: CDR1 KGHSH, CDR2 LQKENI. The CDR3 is CASSPSGSNYGYTF. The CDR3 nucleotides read TGTGCCAGCTCACCATCGGGAAGTAACTATGGCTACACCTTC.

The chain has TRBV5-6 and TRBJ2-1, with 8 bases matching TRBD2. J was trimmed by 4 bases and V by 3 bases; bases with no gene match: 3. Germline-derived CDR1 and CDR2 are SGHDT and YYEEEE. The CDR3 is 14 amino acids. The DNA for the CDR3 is TGTGCCAGCAGCTCCGGGGGGGGTTACAATGAGCAGTTCTTC. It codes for CASSSGGGYNEQFF.

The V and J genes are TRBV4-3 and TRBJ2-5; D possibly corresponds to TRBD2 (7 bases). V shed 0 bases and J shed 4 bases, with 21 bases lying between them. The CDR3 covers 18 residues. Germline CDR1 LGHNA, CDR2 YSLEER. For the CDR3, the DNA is TGCGCCAGCAGCCAAGATCGGGTGGGGGGGCCCGTAGGAGAGACCCAGTACTTC. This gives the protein CASSQDRVGGPVGETQYF.

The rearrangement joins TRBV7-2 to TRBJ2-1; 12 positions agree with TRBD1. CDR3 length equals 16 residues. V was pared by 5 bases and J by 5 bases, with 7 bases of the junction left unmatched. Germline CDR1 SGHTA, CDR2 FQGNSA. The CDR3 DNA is TGTGCCAGCAGCGGTCCTGGGGACAGGGGGCACAATGAGCAGTTCTTC. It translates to CASSGPGDRGHNEQFF. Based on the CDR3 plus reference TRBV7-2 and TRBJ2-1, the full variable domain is GAGVSQSPSNKVTEKGKDVELRCDPISGHTALYWYRQSLGQGLEFLIYFQGNSAPDKSGLPSDRFSAERTGGSVSTLTIQRTQQEDSAVYLCASSGPGDRGHNEQFFGPGTRLTVL.

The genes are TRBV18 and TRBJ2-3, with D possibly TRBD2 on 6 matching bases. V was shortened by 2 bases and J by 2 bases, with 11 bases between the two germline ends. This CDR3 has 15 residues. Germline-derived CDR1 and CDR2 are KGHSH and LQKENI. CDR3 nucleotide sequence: TGTGCCAGCTCACCAGGCGGACTATCCACAGATACGCAGTATTTT. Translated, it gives CASSPGGLSTDTQYF.

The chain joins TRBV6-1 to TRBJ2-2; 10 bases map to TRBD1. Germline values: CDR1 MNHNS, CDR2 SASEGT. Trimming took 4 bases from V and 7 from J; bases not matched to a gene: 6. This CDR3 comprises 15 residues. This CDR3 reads CASSVLTGGLGELFF. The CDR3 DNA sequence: TGTGCCAGCAGTGTCCTGACAGGGGGCCTCGGGGAGCTGTTTTTT.